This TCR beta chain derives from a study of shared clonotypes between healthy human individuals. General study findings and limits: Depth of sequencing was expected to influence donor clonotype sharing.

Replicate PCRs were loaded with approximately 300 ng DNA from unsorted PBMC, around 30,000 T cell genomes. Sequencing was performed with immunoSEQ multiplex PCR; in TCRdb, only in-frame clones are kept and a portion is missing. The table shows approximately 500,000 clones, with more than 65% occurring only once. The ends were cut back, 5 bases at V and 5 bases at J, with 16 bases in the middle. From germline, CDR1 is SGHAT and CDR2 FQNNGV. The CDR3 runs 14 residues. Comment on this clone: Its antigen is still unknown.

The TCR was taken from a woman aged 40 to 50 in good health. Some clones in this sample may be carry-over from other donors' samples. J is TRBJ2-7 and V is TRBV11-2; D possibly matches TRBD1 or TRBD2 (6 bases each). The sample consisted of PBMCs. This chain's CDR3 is CASSGERGVNEQYF. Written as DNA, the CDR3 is TGTGCCAGCAGCGGAGAGAGGGGGGTGAACGAGCAGTACTTC.